These 11 T cell receptor beta chains were sequenced from one sample in a study of blood T cell repertoires in COVID-19 (TCRdb year 2020). Receptor libraries were prepared by the immunoSEQ multiplex PCR assay. TCRdb holds this immuneACCESS table with in-frame rearrangements only. Some clones are missing; in checked studies, unresolved V genes explain under half, and the rest has no known cause. The sample contains about 200,000 clones, roughly 88% of them found a single time. Roughly 3.5% of the sample is taken by the ten largest. The sequencing sample was made of peripheral blood. These receptors were taken from a man aged 55 to 70 with acute or convalescent COVID-19.

The V and J genes are TRBV19 and TRBJ2-2; 9 nucleotides match TRBD1. This CDR3 comprises 15 residues. The trim removed 6 bases at V and 7 bases at J, leaving 9 bases unmatched. The germline V gene has CDR1 LNHDA and CDR2 SQIVND (reference sequence). CDR3 region: CASRGDREKVGELFF. CDR3 DNA sequence: TGTGCCAGTAGGGGGGACAGGGAAAAGGTCGGGGAGCTGTTTTTT.

The chain is built from TRBV7-9 and TRBJ1-4; a weak D match, TRBD1 (5 bases). This CDR3 contains 15 residues. Trimming stripped 5 bases from V and 4 bases from J, with 14 bases between. The V gene's germline CDR1 is SEHNR and CDR2 FQNEAQ (reference sequence). Here the CDR3 DNA reads TGTGCCAGCAGCCCAACGCAGGGCTTTAATGAAAAACTGTTTTTT. It yields the protein CASSPTQGFNEKLFF.

V gene TRBV11-2 combines with J gene TRBJ1-4; tentatively, D is TRBD1 (6 bases). V lost 5 bases and J lost 11, with 15 bases in between. This CDR3 spans 13 amino acids. From germline, CDR1 is SGHAT and CDR2 FQNNGV. CDR3 coding DNA: TGTGCCAGCAGCGCAGGGGAAGTGGGGAAACTGTTTTTT. Protein sequence: CASSAGEVGKLFF.

With respect to this clone: Sequence at one end of the junction differs from germline and may be a read error. The chain recombines TRBV6-5 with TRBJ1-2, with unresolved D. The CDR3 spans 13 residues. The germline V gene has CDR1 MNHEY and CDR2 SVGAGI. The CDR3 protein is CASSDSAGYGYTF. CDR3 nucleotide sequence: TGTGCCAGCAGTGACTCAGCGGGGTATGGCTACACCTTC.

This chain links TRBV30 with TRBJ1-5, with TRBD1 matching 9 bases. The CDR3 has 18 residues. Germline CDR1 and CDR2: GTSNPN and SVGIG (reference sequence). Unmatched junction bases numbered 15, after V lost 2 bases and J lost 4 bases. The CDR3 DNA reads as TGTGCCTGGAGTCCGGGACAGGGTATTTTTGGGGAGAATCAGCCCCAGCATTTT. Its protein is CAWSPGQGIFGENQPQHF.

This rearrangement joins TRBV11-2 to TRBJ2-3; weak D call: TRBD1 (6 bases). The CDR3 length is 13 residues. The germline V and J ends were trimmed by 5 bases and 4 bases, with 10 bases remaining between them. CDR1 is SGHAT and CDR2 is FQNNGV in the germline V gene. CDR3 loop: CASSIGGPDTQYF. The CDR3 nucleotides read TGTGCCAGCAGCATTGGGGGCCCAGATACGCAGTATTTT.

This clone showed up just once. The V call is TRBV4-1, the J call TRBJ2-1; 13 bases fit TRBD2. The CDR3 extends over 18 amino acids. The germline V gene encodes CDR1 MGHRA and CDR2 YSYEKL. With 1 base clipped from V and 5 bases from J, the junction kept 8 bases outside the gene matches. The CDR3 DNA follows: TGCGCCAGCAGCCAAGCCCCCGCACTAGCGGGAGGGGACAATGAGCAGTTCTTC. Translating it yields CASSQAPALAGGDNEQFF.

The DNA of the CDR3 is TGTGCCAGTAGTATCAGGGGAGTCGGCAATCAGCCCCAGCATTTT. Its translation: CASSIRGVGNQPQHF. The chain is built from TRBV19 and TRBJ1-5, with a tentative D call TRBD1 (6 bases). This CDR3 is 15 amino acids long. CDR1 is LNHDA and CDR2 is SQIVND in the germline V gene (reference sequence). The V end was cut by 3 bases, the J end by 2 bases, with 11 bases between.

The V and J genes are TRBV5-1 and TRBJ2-1; D gene ambiguous. Germline-derived CDR1 and CDR2 are SGHRS and YFSETQ. Trimming took off 3 bases at V and 2 bases at J, with 12 bases between the two ends. The CDR3 has 15 amino acids. The CDR3 loop reads CASSSAGGPYNEQFF. DNA of the CDR3: TGCGCCAGCAGCTCAGCTGGTGGGCCCTACAATGAGCAGTTCTTC.

There are a few counts of this clone. V usage is TRBV18 and J usage is TRBJ1-4; D is undetermined. The CDR3 has 15 amino acids. Per germline, CDR1 KGHSH and CDR2 LQKENI. The V gene lost 4 bases and the J gene lost 0 bases, with 9 bases spanning the gap. The CDR3: CASSRGSATNEKLFF. The CDR3 DNA sequence: TGTGCCAGCTCACGAGGGTCTGCAACTAATGAAAAACTGTTTTTT.

This chain connects TRBV29-1 to TRBJ2-7; 7 positions match TRBD1. From germline, CDR1 is SQVTM and CDR2 ANQGSEA. CDR3 length equals 11 residues. After removal of 7 bases from V and 5 bases from J, the junction contained 5 bases not matched to a gene. The CDR3 nucleotides read TGCAGCGCACACAGGGGCCACGAGCAGTACTTC. This codes for CSAHRGHEQYF.